These T cell receptor beta chains were read from a single sample in a study of T cells in Graves' hyperthyroidism and ophthalmopathy. MiXCR, applied by TCRdb to the multiplex PCR reads, yields one record per CDR3 protein. Among about 480,000 distinct CDR3 sequences listed, over 13% were seen once. The sample comprised blood. All receptors come from a woman aged 18-30 years with Graves' hyperthyroidism. Both conserved end residues are part of each CDR3. The order of the fields is clone size, V gene, D gene, J gene, CDR3 protein, CDR3 DNA. The D gene is left open where the match is weak. Clone size, where shown, is once, few, many, or a class for clones that have expanded.

clone size: -
V gene: TRBV12-3/TRBV12-4
D gene: -
J gene: TRBJ2-7
CDR3 protein: CASLMVASNEQYF
CDR3 DNA: TGTGCCAGCCTCATGGTGGCTAGCAATGAGCAGTACTTC

clone size: -
V gene: TRBV5-1
D gene: TRBD2
J gene: TRBJ2-3
CDR3 protein: CASSLKSGLAGASTDTQYF
CDR3 DNA: TGCGCCAGCAGCCTAAAATCGGGACTAGCGGGGGCTAGCACAGATACGCAGTATTTT

clone size: -
V gene: TRBV7-9
D gene: -
J gene: TRBJ1-1
CDR3 protein: CASSLAGGTDAEAFF
CDR3 DNA: TGTGCCAGCAGCTTAGCCGGGGGTACTGACGCTGAAGCTTTCTTT

clone size: -
V gene: TRBV5-6
D gene: -
J gene: TRBJ2-7
CDR3 protein: CASSVLYEQYF
CDR3 DNA: TGTGCCAGCAGCGTACTCTACGAGCAGTACTTC

clone size: many
V gene: TRBV2
D gene: TRBD1
J gene: TRBJ2-7
CDR3 protein: CASSGTGRYEQYF
CDR3 DNA: TGTGCCAGCAGTGGGACAGGGCGCTACGAGCAGTACTTC

clone size: many
V gene: TRBV30
D gene: -
J gene: TRBJ1-2
CDR3 protein: CAWSSGGYGYTF
CDR3 DNA: TGTGCCTGGAGCTCGGGGGGCTATGGCTACACCTTC

clone size: -
V gene: TRBV6-1
D gene: TRBD1
J gene: TRBJ2-1
CDR3 protein: CASSQTGVREQFF
CDR3 DNA: TGTGCCAGCAGTCAAACAGGGGTAAGGGAGCAGTTCTTC

clone size: -
V gene: TRBV2
D gene: -
J gene: TRBJ2-2
CDR3 protein: CASSSDGTGELFF
CDR3 DNA: TGTGCCAGCAGTTCGGACGGCACCGGGGAGCTGTTTTTT

clone size: many
V gene: TRBV27
D gene: -
J gene: TRBJ2-3
CDR3 protein: CARKDREGDTQYF
CDR3 DNA: TGTGCCAGAAAGGACAGGGAGGGGGATACGCAGTATTTT

clone size: many
V gene: TRBV2
D gene: TRBD1
J gene: TRBJ1-2
CDR3 protein: CASSEAQRGLYGYTF
CDR3 DNA: TGTGCCAGCAGTGAAGCGCAGAGGGGGCTATATGGCTACACCTTC

clone size: few
V gene: TRBV5-6
D gene: -
J gene: TRBJ1-2
CDR3 protein: CASSPVGAAGYTF
CDR3 DNA: TGTGCCAGCAGCCCGGTAGGGGCAGCAGGCTACACCTTC

clone size: -
V gene: TRBV20-1
D gene: -
J gene: TRBJ1-5
CDR3 protein: CSAREVVNQPQHF
CDR3 DNA: TGCAGTGCTAGAGAAGTAGTCAATCAGCCCCAGCATTTT

clone size: few
V gene: TRBV5-1
D gene: TRBD2
J gene: TRBJ2-5
CDR3 protein: CASSERDGAETQYF
CDR3 DNA: TGCGCCAGCAGCGAGCGGGATGGGGCAGAGACCCAGTACTTC

clone size: many
V gene: TRBV2
D gene: -
J gene: TRBJ1-2
CDR3 protein: CASSGSSGAGVFYGYTF
CDR3 DNA: TGTGCCAGCAGTGGGAGCTCCGGGGCAGGAGTATTCTATGGCTACACCTTC

clone size: -
V gene: TRBV5-1
D gene: TRBD2
J gene: TRBJ2-1
CDR3 protein: CASTPFGLAAYNEQFF
CDR3 DNA: TGCGCCAGCACCCCTTTTGGACTAGCCGCCTACAATGAGCAGTTCTTC

clone size: few
V gene: TRBV19
D gene: -
J gene: TRBJ1-5
CDR3 protein: CASRTNGQNNQPQHF
CDR3 DNA: TGTGCCAGTAGGACCAACGGACAAAACAATCAGCCCCAGCATTTT

clone size: many
V gene: TRBV12-3/TRBV12-4
D gene: -
J gene: TRBJ2-3
CDR3 protein: CASNFGGRTDTQYF
CDR3 DNA: TGTGCCAGCAATTTTGGGGGGCGCACAGATACGCAGTATTTT

clone size: -
V gene: TRBV10-1
D gene: TRBD2
J gene: TRBJ2-3
CDR3 protein: CASSPGGLAGGPVTDTQYF
CDR3 DNA: TGCGCCAGCAGTCCCGGTGGACTAGCGGGAGGGCCCGTCACAGATACGCAGTATTTT

clone size: many
V gene: TRBV6-1
D gene: TRBD2
J gene: TRBJ2-1
CDR3 protein: CASRGSSGGSTLGNEQFF
CDR3 DNA: TGTGCCAGCAGGGGGTCTAGCGGGGGAAGTACTCTAGGGAATGAGCAGTTCTTC

clone size: many
V gene: TRBV9
D gene: TRBD1
J gene: TRBJ2-5
CDR3 protein: CASSPTGDRAGETQYF
CDR3 DNA: TGTGCCAGCAGCCCGACCGGGGACAGGGCGGGGGAGACCCAGTACTTC

clone size: many
V gene: TRBV10-3
D gene: -
J gene: TRBJ2-3
CDR3 protein: CAIRDQVNTDTQYF
CDR3 DNA: TGTGCCATCAGAGATCAGGTTAACACAGATACGCAGTATTTT

clone size: -
V gene: TRBV7-6
D gene: -
J gene: TRBJ2-3
CDR3 protein: CASSLELRRPSLADTQYF
CDR3 DNA: TGTGCCAGCAGCTTAGAATTGCGGCGGCCCTCCTTAGCAGATACGCAGTATTTT

clone size: many
V gene: TRBV30
D gene: -
J gene: TRBJ2-3
CDR3 protein: CAWSGGGTDTQYF
CDR3 DNA: TGTGCCTGGAGTGGCGGGGGCACAGATACGCAGTATTTT

clone size: many
V gene: TRBV5-1
D gene: -
J gene: TRBJ2-7
CDR3 protein: CASSQQGGPYEQYF
CDR3 DNA: TGCGCCAGCAGCCAACAGGGCGGCCCCTACGAGCAGTACTTC

clone size: -
V gene: TRBV7-2
D gene: -
J gene: TRBJ2-5
CDR3 protein: CASSQGHIQETQYF
CDR3 DNA: TGTGCCAGCAGCCAAGGACATATCCAAGAGACCCAGTACTTC

clone size: many
V gene: TRBV27
D gene: TRBD1
J gene: TRBJ1-5
CDR3 protein: CASSLLGQDSNQPQHF
CDR3 DNA: TGTGCCAGCAGTTTATTAGGACAGGATAGCAATCAGCCCCAGCATTTT

clone size: few
V gene: TRBV15
D gene: -
J gene: TRBJ1-1
CDR3 protein: CATSTYYRVAPEAFF
CDR3 DNA: TGTGCCACCAGCACTTACTACAGGGTAGCCCCTGAAGCTTTCTTT

clone size: many
V gene: TRBV18
D gene: -
J gene: TRBJ2-3
CDR3 protein: CASSPRLEGDTQYF
CDR3 DNA: TGTGCCAGCTCACCGCGACTAGAAGGGGATACGCAGTATTTT

clone size: many
V gene: TRBV7-8
D gene: -
J gene: TRBJ1-2
CDR3 protein: CASSLDGGNYGYTF
CDR3 DNA: TGTGCCAGCAGCTTAGACGGGGGGAACTATGGCTACACCTTC

clone size: many
V gene: TRBV29-1
D gene: -
J gene: TRBJ1-1
CDR3 protein: CSVPSPENTEAFF
CDR3 DNA: TGCAGCGTCCCTTCCCCAGAGAACACTGAAGCTTTCTTT

clone size: many
V gene: TRBV2
D gene: -
J gene: TRBJ2-3
CDR3 protein: CASSGGQGEDADTQYF
CDR3 DNA: TGTGCCAGCAGTGGGGGGCAGGGGGAGGATGCAGATACGCAGTATTTT

clone size: many
V gene: TRBV9
D gene: -
J gene: TRBJ2-1
CDR3 protein: CASSPARDGTNEQFF
CDR3 DNA: TGTGCCAGCAGCCCGGCGAGGGACGGAACCAATGAGCAGTTCTTC

clone size: -
V gene: TRBV9
D gene: TRBD1
J gene: TRBJ1-1
CDR3 protein: CASSLRGGGSYANTEAFF
CDR3 DNA: TGTGCCAGCAGCCTCAGGGGGGGGGGCTCGTACGCGAACACTGAAGCTTTCTTT

clone size: few
V gene: TRBV6-5
D gene: TRBD1
J gene: TRBJ2-3
CDR3 protein: CASSYLDRWDTQYF
CDR3 DNA: TGTGCCAGCAGTTACTTGGACAGGTGGGATACGCAGTATTTT

clone size: -
V gene: TRBV18
D gene: -
J gene: TRBJ2-3
CDR3 protein: CASSLSGTSTDTQYF
CDR3 DNA: TGTGCCAGCTCACTTTCCGGGACTAGCACAGATACGCAGTATTTT

clone size: few
V gene: TRBV9
D gene: TRBD1
J gene: TRBJ1-6
CDR3 protein: CASSVEGQGSSPLHF
CDR3 DNA: TGTGCCAGCAGCGTAGAGGGACAGGGCAGTTCACCCCTCCACTTT

clone size: many
V gene: TRBV29-1
D gene: -
J gene: TRBJ2-5
CDR3 protein: CSVGLGGGRETQYF
CDR3 DNA: TGCAGCGTTGGTCTGGGCGGAGGGAGGGAGACCCAGTACTTC

clone size: few
V gene: TRBV4-1
D gene: TRBD2
J gene: TRBJ2-2
CDR3 protein: CASSQGGRGTGELFF
CDR3 DNA: TGCGCCAGCAGCCAAGGAGGGAGGGGCACCGGGGAGCTGTTTTTT

clone size: -
V gene: TRBV27
D gene: TRBD1
J gene: TRBJ2-3
CDR3 protein: CASSITGARGTDTQYF
CDR3 DNA: TGTGCCAGCAGTATTACAGGGGCCCGTGGCACAGATACGCAGTATTTT